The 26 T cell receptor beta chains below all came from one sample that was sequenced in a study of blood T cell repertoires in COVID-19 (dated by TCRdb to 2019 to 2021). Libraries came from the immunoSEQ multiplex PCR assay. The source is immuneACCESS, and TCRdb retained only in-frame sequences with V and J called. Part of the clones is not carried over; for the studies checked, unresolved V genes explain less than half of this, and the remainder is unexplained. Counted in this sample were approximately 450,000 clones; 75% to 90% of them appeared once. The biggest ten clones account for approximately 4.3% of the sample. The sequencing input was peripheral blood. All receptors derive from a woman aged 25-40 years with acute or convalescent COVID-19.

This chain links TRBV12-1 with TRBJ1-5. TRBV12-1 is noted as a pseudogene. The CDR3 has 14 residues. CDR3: CASSLFYSNQPQHF. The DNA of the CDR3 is TGTGCCAGCAGCTTATTTTATAGCAATCAGCCCCAGCATTTT.

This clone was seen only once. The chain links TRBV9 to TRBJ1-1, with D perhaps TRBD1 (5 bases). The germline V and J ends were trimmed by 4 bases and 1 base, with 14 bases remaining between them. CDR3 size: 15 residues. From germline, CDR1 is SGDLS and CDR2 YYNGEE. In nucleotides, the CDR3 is TGTGCCAGCAGCCCCTGGGGCGGGGAGAACACTGAAGCTTTCTTT. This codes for CASSPWGGENTEAFF. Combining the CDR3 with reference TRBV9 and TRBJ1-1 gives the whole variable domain DSGVTQTPKHLITATGQRVTLRCSPRSGDLSVYWYQQSLDQGLQFLIQYYNGEERAKGNILERFSAQQFPDLHSELNLSSLELGDSALYFCASSPWGGENTEAFFGQGTRLTVV.

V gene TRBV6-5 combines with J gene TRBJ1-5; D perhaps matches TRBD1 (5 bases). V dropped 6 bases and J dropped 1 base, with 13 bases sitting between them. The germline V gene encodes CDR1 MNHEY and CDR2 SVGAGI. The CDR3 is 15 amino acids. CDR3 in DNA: TGTGCCAGCAGCCCGGGGGGTAAAAGCAATCAGCCCCAGCATTTT. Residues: CASSPGGKSNQPQHF.

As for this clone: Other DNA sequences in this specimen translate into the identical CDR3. The CDR3 is CASSLEASGANVLTF. CDR3 DNA sequence: TGTGCCAGCAGCTTAGAGGCCTCTGGGGCCAACGTCCTGACTTTC. The J gene is TRBJ2-6, the V gene TRBV11-2; no clear D gene. The CDR3 runs 15 residues. Looked up from germline, CDR1 is SGHAT and CDR2 is FQNNGV. Trimming removed 0 bases at V and 0 bases at J, with 3 bases between.

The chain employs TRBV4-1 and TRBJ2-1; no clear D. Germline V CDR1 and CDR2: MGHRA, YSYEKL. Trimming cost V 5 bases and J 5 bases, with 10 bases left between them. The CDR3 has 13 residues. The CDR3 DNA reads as TGCGCCAGCAGCTTGCGAGCCGACAATGAGCAGTTCTTC. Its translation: CASSLRADNEQFF.

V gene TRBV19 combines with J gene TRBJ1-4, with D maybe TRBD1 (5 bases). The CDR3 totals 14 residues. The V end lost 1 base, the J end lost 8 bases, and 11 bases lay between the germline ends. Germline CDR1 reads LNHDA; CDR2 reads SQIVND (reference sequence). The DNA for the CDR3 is TGTGCCAGTAGTATAGGAGGAGGGGAAGAAAAACTGTTTTTT. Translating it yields CASSIGGGEEKLFF.

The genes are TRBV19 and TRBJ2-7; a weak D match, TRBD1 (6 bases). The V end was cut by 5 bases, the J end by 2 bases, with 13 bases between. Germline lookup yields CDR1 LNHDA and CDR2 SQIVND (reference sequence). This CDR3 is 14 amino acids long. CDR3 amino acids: CASSELGQPYEQYF. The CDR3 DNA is TGTGCCAGTAGTGAACTCGGACAGCCCTACGAGCAGTACTTC.

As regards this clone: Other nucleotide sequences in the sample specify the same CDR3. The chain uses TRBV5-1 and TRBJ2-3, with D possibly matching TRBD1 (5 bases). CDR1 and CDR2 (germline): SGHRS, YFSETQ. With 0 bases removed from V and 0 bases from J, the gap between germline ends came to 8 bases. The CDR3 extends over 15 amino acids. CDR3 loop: CASSLEGVSTDTQYF. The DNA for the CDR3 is TGCGCCAGCAGCTTGGAAGGGGTTAGCACAGATACGCAGTATTTT.

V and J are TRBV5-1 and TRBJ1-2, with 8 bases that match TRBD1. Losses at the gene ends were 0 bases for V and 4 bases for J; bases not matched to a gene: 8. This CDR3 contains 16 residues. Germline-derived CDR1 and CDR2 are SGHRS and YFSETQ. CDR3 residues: CASSLAGDRSTYGYTF. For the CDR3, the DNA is TGCGCCAGCAGCTTGGCCGGGGACAGGTCGACCTATGGCTACACCTTC.

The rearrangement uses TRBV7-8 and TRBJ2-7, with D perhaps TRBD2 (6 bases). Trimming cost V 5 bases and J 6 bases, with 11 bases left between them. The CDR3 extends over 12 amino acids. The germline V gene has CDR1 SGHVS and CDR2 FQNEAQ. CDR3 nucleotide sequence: TGTGCCAGCAGCCGACGGGGAGGCGAGCAGTACTTC. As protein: CASSRRGGEQYF.

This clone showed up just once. Written as DNA, the CDR3 is TGTGCCTGTAGAGTCACGCAGGCAACCGGCTACACCTTC. Its protein is CACRVTQATGYTF. The chain joins TRBV30 to TRBJ1-2; unclear D gene. The length of the CDR3 is 13 residues. CDR1 and CDR2 (germline): GTSNPN, SVGIG (reference sequence). With 6 bases removed from V and 8 bases from J, the gap between germline ends came to 19 bases. The full variable domain, with the rest looked up from reference TRBV30 and TRBJ1-2, is SQTIHQWPATLVQPVGSPLSLECTVEGTSNPNLYWYRQAAGRGLQLLFYSVGIGQISSEVPQNLSASRPQDRQFILSSKKLLLSDSGFYLCACRVTQATGYTFGSGTRLTVV.

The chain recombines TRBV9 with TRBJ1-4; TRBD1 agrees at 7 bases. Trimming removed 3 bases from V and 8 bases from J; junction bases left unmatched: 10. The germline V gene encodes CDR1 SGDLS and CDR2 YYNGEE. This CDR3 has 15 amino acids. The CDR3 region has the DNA TGTGCCAGCAGCGGGAAGGGGGCCCCTGGGGAAAAACTGTTTTTT. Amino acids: CASSGKGAPGEKLFF. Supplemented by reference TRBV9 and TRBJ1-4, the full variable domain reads DSGVTQTPKHLITATGQRVTLRCSPRSGDLSVYWYQQSLDQGLQFLIQYYNGEERAKGNILERFSAQQFPDLHSELNLSSLELGDSALYFCASSGKGAPGEKLFFGSGTQLSVL.

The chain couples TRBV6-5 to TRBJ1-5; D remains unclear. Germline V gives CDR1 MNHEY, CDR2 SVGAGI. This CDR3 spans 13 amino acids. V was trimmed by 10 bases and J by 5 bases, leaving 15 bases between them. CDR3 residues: CATSRGEDQPQHF. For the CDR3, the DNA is TGTGCCACCAGCCGGGGAGAGGATCAGCCCCAGCATTTT.

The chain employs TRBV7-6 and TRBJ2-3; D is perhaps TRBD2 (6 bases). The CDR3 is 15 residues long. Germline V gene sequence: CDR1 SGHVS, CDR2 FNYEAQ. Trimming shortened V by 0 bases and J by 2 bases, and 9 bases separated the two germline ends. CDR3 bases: TGTGCCAGCAGCTTAGCGGGGGGTCACACAGATACGCAGTATTTT. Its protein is CASSLAGGHTDTQYF.

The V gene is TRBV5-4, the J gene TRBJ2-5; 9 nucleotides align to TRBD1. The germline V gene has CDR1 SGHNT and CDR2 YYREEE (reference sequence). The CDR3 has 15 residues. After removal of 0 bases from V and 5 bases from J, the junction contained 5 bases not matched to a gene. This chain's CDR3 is CASSLVGQGDETQYF. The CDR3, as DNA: TGTGCCAGCAGCTTGGTGGGACAGGGCGACGAGACCCAGTACTTC.

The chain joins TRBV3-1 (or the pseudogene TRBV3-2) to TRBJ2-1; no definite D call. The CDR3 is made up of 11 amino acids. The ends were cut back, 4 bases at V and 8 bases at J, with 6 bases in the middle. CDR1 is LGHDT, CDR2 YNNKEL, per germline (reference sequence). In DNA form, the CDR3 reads TGTGCCAGCAGCCTGCGCGATGAGCAGTTCTTC. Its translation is CASSLRDEQFF.

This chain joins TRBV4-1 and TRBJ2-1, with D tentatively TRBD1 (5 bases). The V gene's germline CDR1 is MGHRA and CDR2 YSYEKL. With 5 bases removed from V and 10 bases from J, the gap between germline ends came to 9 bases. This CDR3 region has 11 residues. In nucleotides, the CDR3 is TGCGCCAGCAGCAACGGACAAGAGCAGTTCTTC. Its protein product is CASSNGQEQFF.

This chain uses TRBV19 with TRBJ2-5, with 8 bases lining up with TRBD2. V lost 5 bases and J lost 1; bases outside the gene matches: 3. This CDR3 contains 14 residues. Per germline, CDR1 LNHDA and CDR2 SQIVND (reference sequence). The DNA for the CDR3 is TGTGCCAGTAGTGAGAGCGGGGGCCAAGAGACCCAGTACTTC. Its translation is CASSESGGQETQYF.

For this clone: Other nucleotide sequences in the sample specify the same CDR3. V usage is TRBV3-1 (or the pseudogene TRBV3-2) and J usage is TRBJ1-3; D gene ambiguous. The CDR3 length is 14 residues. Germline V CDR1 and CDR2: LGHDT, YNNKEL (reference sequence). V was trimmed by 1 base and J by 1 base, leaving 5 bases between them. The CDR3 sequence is CASSQAGSGNTIYF. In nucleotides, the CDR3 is TGTGCCAGCAGCCAAGCGGGGTCTGGAAACACCATATATTTT.

The CDR3 reads CASSQGRLDTQYF. Here the CDR3 DNA reads TGCGCCAGCAGTCAGGGGAGATTAGATACGCAGTATTTT. The chain carries TRBV23-1 and TRBJ2-3; D is perhaps TRBD2 (5 bases). TRBV23-1 is annotated as an ORF whose role is uncertain. With 3 bases removed from V and 5 bases from J, the gap between germline ends came to 9 bases. The CDR3 totals 13 residues.

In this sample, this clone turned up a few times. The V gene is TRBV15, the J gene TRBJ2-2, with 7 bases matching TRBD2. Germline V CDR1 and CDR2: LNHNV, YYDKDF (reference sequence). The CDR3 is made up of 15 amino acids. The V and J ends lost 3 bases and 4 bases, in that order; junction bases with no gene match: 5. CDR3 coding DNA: TGTGCCACCAGCAGGGGAGGGTCGGCCACCGGGGAGCTGTTTTTT. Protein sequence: CATSRGGSATGELFF. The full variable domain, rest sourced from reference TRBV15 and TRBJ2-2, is DAMVIQNPRYQVTQFGKPVTLSCSQTLNHNVMYWYQQKSSQAPKLLFHYYDKDFNNEADTPDNFQSRRPNTSFCFLDIRSPGLGDTAMYLCATSRGGSATGELFFGEGSRLTVL.

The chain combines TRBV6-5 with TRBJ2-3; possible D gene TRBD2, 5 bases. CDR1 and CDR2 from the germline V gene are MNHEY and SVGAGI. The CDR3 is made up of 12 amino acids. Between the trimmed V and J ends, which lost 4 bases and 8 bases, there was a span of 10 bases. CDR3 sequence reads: CASSSEGLTQYF. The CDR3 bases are TGTGCCAGCAGTTCAGAGGGCCTTACGCAGTATTTT.

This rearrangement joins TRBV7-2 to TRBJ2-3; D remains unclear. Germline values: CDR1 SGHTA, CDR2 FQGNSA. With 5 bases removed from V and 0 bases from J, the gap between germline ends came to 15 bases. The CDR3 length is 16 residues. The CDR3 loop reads CASSPRNLLSTDTQYF. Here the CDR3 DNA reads TGTGCCAGCAGCCCTAGAAACCTTCTTAGCACAGATACGCAGTATTTT.

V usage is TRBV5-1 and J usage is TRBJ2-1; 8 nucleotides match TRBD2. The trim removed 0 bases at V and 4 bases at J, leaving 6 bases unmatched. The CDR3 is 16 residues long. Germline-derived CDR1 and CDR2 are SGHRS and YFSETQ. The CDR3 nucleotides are TGCGCCAGCAGCTTGGGTAGCGGGGTTAGATACAATGAGCAGTTCTTC. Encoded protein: CASSLGSGVRYNEQFF.

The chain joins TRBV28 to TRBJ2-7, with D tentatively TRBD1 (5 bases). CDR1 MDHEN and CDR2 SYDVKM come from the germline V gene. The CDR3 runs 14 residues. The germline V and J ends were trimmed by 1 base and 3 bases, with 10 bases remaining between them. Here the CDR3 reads CASSLSMGLYEQYF. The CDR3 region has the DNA TGTGCCAGCAGTTTATCTATGGGGCTCTACGAGCAGTACTTC.

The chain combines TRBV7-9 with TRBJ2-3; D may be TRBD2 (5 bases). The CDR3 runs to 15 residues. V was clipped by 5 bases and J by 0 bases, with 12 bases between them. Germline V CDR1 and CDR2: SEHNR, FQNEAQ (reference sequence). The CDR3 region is CASSIGLTSTDTQYF. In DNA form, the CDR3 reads TGTGCCAGCAGCATAGGACTTACGAGCACAGATACGCAGTATTTT.